Listed below are T cell receptor beta chains from one sample, sequenced in a study of T cells in Graves' hyperthyroidism and ophthalmopathy. TCRdb passed the multiplex PCR reads through MiXCR, listing each CDR3 protein once. The data show some 350,000 distinct CDR3 sequences, 20% to 30% seen once. The sample consisted of blood. The receptors were sampled from a man aged 45 to 65 with Graves' hyperthyroidism. The CDR3 runs from the conserved cysteine through the conserved F or W. A D gene is named only where the DNA matches it firmly. Rows give clone size only sometimes, using once, few, many, or a class for an expanded clone.

>TRBJ1-5|TRBV12-3/TRBV12-4|-|-
CASSLRSQPQHF
TGTGCCAGCAGTTTACGGTCCCAGCCCCAGCATTTT
>TRBJ2-5|TRBV19|TRBD2|once
CASSRGLAGVGGQETQYF
TGTGCCAGTAGTCGAGGACTAGCGGGAGTGGGAGGCCAAGAGACCCAGTACTTC
>TRBJ2-7|TRBV4-1|TRBD1|few
CASSQGQYEQYF
TGCGCCAGCAGCCAGGGACAGTACGAGCAGTACTTC
>TRBJ2-1|TRBV7-2|-|-
CASSLAGQPYEQFF
TGTGCCAGCAGCTTAGCGGGGCAGCCTTATGAGCAGTTCTTC
>TRBJ2-1|TRBV6-5|-|few
CASSYGRPYNEQFF
TGTGCCAGCAGTTACGGTCGACCGTACAATGAGCAGTTCTTC
>TRBJ2-1|TRBV28|-|few
CASSNPTFLASSYNEQFF
TGTGCCAGCAGCAACCCTACTTTTCTAGCGAGCTCCTACAATGAGCAGTTCTTC
>TRBJ2-1|TRBV12-5|TRBD1|-
CASGKGQGAGNEQFF
TGTGCTAGTGGTAAAGGACAGGGGGCAGGCAATGAGCAGTTCTTC
>TRBJ2-5|TRBV2|TRBD2|many
CASRARTSGEETQYF
TGTGCCAGCAGGGCCCGGACTAGCGGGGAAGAGACCCAGTACTTC
>TRBJ2-7|TRBV28|TRBD2|few
CASRTSGRLYEQYF
TGTGCCAGCAGGACTAGCGGGAGGCTTTACGAGCAGTACTTC
>TRBJ2-3|TRBV7-2|-|-
CASSLFAVQSTDTQYF
TGTGCCAGCAGCTTATTCGCGGTCCAATCCACAGATACGCAGTATTTT
>TRBJ2-2|TRBV6-5|-|few
CASSYSRGARGTGELFF
TGTGCCAGCAGTTACTCGAGGGGGGCCCGAGGGACCGGGGAGCTGTTTTTT
>TRBJ2-7|TRBV2|-|many
CASSDNGLYEQYF
TGTGCCAGCAGCGACAACGGCCTCTACGAGCAGTACTTC
>TRBJ1-5|TRBV2|-|few
CASRFPGPAQPQHF
TGTGCCAGCCGTTTCCCAGGGCCGGCTCAGCCCCAGCATTTT
>TRBJ1-1|TRBV11-2|-|-
CASSQASEAFF
TGTGCCAGCAGCCAAGCCTCTGAAGCTTTCTTT
>TRBJ2-1|TRBV24-1|TRBD2|many
CATSDMTSGSNEQFF
TGTGCCACCAGTGATATGACTAGCGGGAGCAATGAGCAGTTCTTC
>TRBJ1-6|TRBV12-3/TRBV12-4|TRBD1|-
CASTPTDREMSPLHF
TGTGCCAGCACCCCAACCGACAGGGAGATGTCACCCCTCCACTTT
>TRBJ2-7|TRBV5-6|-|-
CASSLGQGTNEQYF
TGTGCCAGCAGCTTGGGGCAGGGGACCAACGAGCAGTACTTC
>TRBJ2-5|TRBV24-1|TRBD2|-
CATSGTSGDKTQYF
TGTGCCACCAGTGGGACTAGCGGGGACAAGACCCAGTACTTC
>TRBJ2-7|TRBV2|-|-
CASLSRIYEQYF
TGTGCCAGCCTAAGCAGGATATACGAGCAGTACTTC
>TRBJ1-2|TRBV6-1|-|-
CASSEASLQRSYGYTF
TGTGCCAGCAGTGAAGCGTCCCTGCAAAGGTCCTATGGCTACACCTTC
>TRBJ1-3|TRBV6-5|TRBD1|-
CASSYTGVGNTIYF
TGTGCCAGCAGTTACACAGGGGTAGGAAACACCATATATTTT
>TRBJ2-3|TRBV5-1|TRBD2|-
CASSLGSSGMPDTQYF
TGCGCCAGCAGCTTGGGTTCTAGCGGGATGCCAGATACGCAGTATTTT
>TRBJ2-5|TRBV29-1|-|few
CSVSTQLLQGVKTQYF
TGCAGCGTTTCCACACAACTATTACAGGGAGTTAAGACCCAGTACTTC
>TRBJ2-7|TRBV6-2/TRBV6-3|-|-
CASSVRSEGPFYEQYF
TGTGCCAGCAGTGTCCGATCAGAGGGACCATTCTACGAGCAGTACTTC
>TRBJ2-2|TRBV5-1|-|many
CASSHGGPAGELFF
TGCGCCAGCAGCCATGGCGGGCCGGCCGGGGAGCTGTTTTTT
>TRBJ1-5|TRBV7-9|-|-
CASSSGSHQPQHF
TGTGCCAGCAGCTCAGGGTCTCATCAGCCCCAGCATTTT
>TRBJ1-1|TRBV5-1|-|-
CASSQTGYMNTEAFF
TGCGCCAGCAGCCAGACGGGTTACATGAACACTGAAGCTTTCTTT
>TRBJ2-7|TRBV13|TRBD1|-
CASSSRDRGGPSYGQYF
TGTGCCAGCAGCTCCCGGGACAGGGGGGGACCCTCCTACGGGCAGTACTTC
>TRBJ2-7|TRBV29-1|TRBD2|few
CSVQSGLAGYEQYF
TGCAGCGTTCAATCGGGACTAGCGGGTTACGAGCAGTACTTC
>TRBJ2-7|TRBV18|-|-
CASSAQGSPHEQYF
TGTGCCAGCTCAGCTCAGGGGAGCCCGCACGAGCAGTACTTC
>TRBJ1-1|TRBV7-8|TRBD1|many
CASSLGDRGLSEAFF
TGTGCCAGCAGCTTAGGGGACAGGGGCCTTTCCGAAGCTTTCTTT
>TRBJ2-5|TRBV11-3|TRBD1|many
CASSPHRGQETQYF
TGTGCCAGCAGCCCACACAGGGGCCAAGAGACCCAGTACTTC
>TRBJ2-1|TRBV5-1|-|-
CASSLQTTYTEQFF
TGCGCCAGCAGCTTACAGACTACTTACACTGAGCAGTTCTTC
>TRBJ1-4|TRBV12-3/TRBV12-4|TRBD1|few
CASSRTGGYEKLFF
TGTGCCAGCAGTAGGACAGGGGGTTATGAAAAACTGTTTTTT
>TRBJ2-1|TRBV28|-|many
CASTPDSPRSYNEQFF
TGTGCCAGCACCCCGGACTCCCCGAGATCCTACAATGAGCAGTTCTTC
>TRBJ1-3|TRBV7-9|-|-
CASNPNRNSDSGNTIYF
TGTGCCAGCAACCCTAACAGGAATTCGGACTCTGGAAACACCATATATTTT
>TRBJ2-7|TRBV3-1|-|-
CASSQAQGPRYEQYF
TGTGCCAGCAGCCAAGCCCAGGGGCCCAGATACGAGCAGTACTTC
>TRBJ2-2|TRBV20-1|-|-
CSAIRDLNTGELFF
TGCAGTGCAATCCGGGACCTGAACACCGGGGAGCTGTTTTTT
>TRBJ1-1|TRBV3-1|-|-
CASSQAGFTEAFF
TGTGCCAGCAGCCAGGCAGGGTTCACTGAAGCTTTCTTT
>TRBJ2-1|TRBV3-1|-|-
CASSHPAKGGANEQFF
TGTGCCAGCAGCCACCCCGCCAAGGGCGGCGCGAATGAGCAGTTCTTC
>TRBJ1-6|TRBV5-1|-|-
CASSPKPAPGDSPLHF
TGCGCCAGCAGCCCCAAACCCGCTCCGGGTGATTCACCCCTCCACTTT
>TRBJ2-1|TRBV7-9|-|-
CASSPSLVNEQFF
TGTGCCAGCAGTCCCAGTCTAGTAAATGAGCAGTTCTTC
>TRBJ2-7|TRBV27|TRBD2|many
CASRKAGLAGGRGVEQYF
TGTGCCAGCAGAAAAGCGGGACTAGCGGGAGGGCGGGGGGTGGAGCAGTACTTC
>TRBJ2-1|TRBV28|TRBD1|-
CASSSRQGKPFF
TGTGCCAGCAGTTCCCGACAGGGAAAGCCGTTCTTC
>TRBJ1-2|TRBV7-9|-|few
CASSFSGGRDGYTF
TGTGCCAGCAGCTTTTCTGGGGGAAGAGATGGCTACACCTTC
>TRBJ2-3|TRBV12-3/TRBV12-4|TRBD2|many
CASSSPSGTDTQYF
TGTGCCAGCAGTAGTCCTAGCGGGACAGATACGCAGTATTTT
>TRBJ2-5|TRBV5-6|TRBD1|few
CASSPGGWETQYF
TGTGCCAGCAGCCCAGGGGGCTGGGAGACCCAGTACTTC
>TRBJ2-5|TRBV20-1|TRBD2|few
CSARDKAGGPIETQYF
TGCAGTGCTAGAGATAAAGCGGGAGGGCCTATAGAGACCCAGTACTTC
>TRBJ1-1|TRBV7-6|TRBD1|-
CASNGQAATEAFF
TGTGCCAGCAACGGACAGGCGGCGACTGAAGCTTTCTTT
>TRBJ2-5|TRBV7-9|TRBD1|-
CASSLTGGVETQYF
TGTGCCAGCAGCCTCACAGGGGGCGTTGAGACCCAGTACTTC
>TRBJ2-5|TRBV2|TRBD1|few
CASRETGVSQETQYF
TGTGCCAGCAGGGAAACAGGGGTCTCCCAAGAGACCCAGTACTTC
>TRBJ2-1|TRBV28|TRBD2|many
CASSSGTSGSYNEQSF
TGTGCCAGCAGTTCAGGGACTAGCGGGAGTTACAATGAGCAGTCCTTC
>TRBJ1-5|TRBV6-1|-|-
CASSTIMGNQPQHF
TGTGCCAGCAGTACTATAATGGGCAATCAGCCCCAGCATTTT
>TRBJ2-1|TRBV7-9|TRBD1|many
CASSLTGVNEQFF
TGTGCCAGCAGCCTAACAGGGGTCAATGAGCAGTTCTTC
>TRBJ2-3|TRBV20-1|-|-
CSMSTDTQYF
TGCAGTATGAGCACAGATACGCAGTATTTT